This T cell receptor (beta chain) was sequenced for a study of CD8 T cells in ankylosing spondylitis. Quantitative 5'-RACE was performed with molecular barcodes, and it yielded the TCR beta libraries. TCRdb reprocessed the 5' RACE reads via MiXCR and lists one record per CDR3 protein. The sample has a few hundred thousand distinct CDR3 sequences, around 20% seen once. Study observations and caveats: Seemingly characteristic of ankylosing spondylitis blood was a TCR beta motif consisting of fewer than 10 highly homologous variants.

This clonotype was found many times. What it binds is not known. The ends were cut back, 8 bases at V and 0 bases at J, with 8 bases in the middle. CDR1 and CDR2 from the germline V gene are WSHSY and SAAADI. This CDR3 is 13 amino acids long. This TCR came from a male donor with ankylosing spondylitis. The sequenced sample consisted of blood, either unsorted or a sorted T cell fraction (not recorded which). The V gene is TRBV10-2, the J gene TRBJ1-3; unclear D gene. This CDR3 reads CASGRSSGNTIYF. The DNA of the CDR3 is TGCGCCAGCGGGCGGAGCTCTGGAAACACCATATATTTT.